Each of the 29 T cell receptor beta chains below was sequenced from the same sample in a study of shared clonotypes between healthy human individuals. TCRdb's table, derived via immunoSEQ multiplex PCR, lists solely in-frame clones and lacks some. The sample includes about 690,000 clones, roughly 88% of them seen just once. The sample comprised memory CD8+ T cells from PBMCs. This sample's subset: CD45RO+ cells pooled with CCR7-negative TemRA cells. The receptors here all came from a man younger than 35 in good health. Some clones in this sample may be carry-over from other donors' samples.

The chain has TRBV27 and TRBJ1-3, with D possibly being TRBD1 (5 bases). CDR1 is MNHEY, CDR2 SMNVEV, per germline (reference sequence). CDR3 size: 13 residues. V shed 5 bases and J shed 3 bases, with 8 bases lying between them. The CDR3 DNA follows: TGTGCCAGCAGTGGGGGGATTGGAAACACCATATATTTT. Its translation: CASSGGIGNTIYF.

As concerns this clone: Different DNA sequences within this sample yield the same CDR3. The gene calls are TRBV7-9 and TRBJ2-2; D is uncertain. Trimming removed 1 base from V and 0 bases from J, with 6 bases in between. The CDR3 spans 15 residues. Germline V lookup: CDR1 SEHNR, CDR2 FQNEAQ (reference sequence). The CDR3 nucleotides read TGTGCCAGCAGCTTAGGAACAGCGAACACCGGGGAGCTGTTTTTT. Amino acids: CASSLGTANTGELFF.

This chain connects TRBV6-1 to TRBJ2-7, with 7 nucleotides matching TRBD2. This CDR3 spans 16 amino acids. CDR1 MNHNS and CDR2 SASEGT come from the germline V gene. Unmatched junction bases numbered 10, after V lost 3 bases and J lost 2 bases. Here the CDR3 reads CASSERGRVRPYEQYF. CDR3 DNA: TGTGCCAGCAGTGAGCGGGGGAGGGTTCGGCCCTACGAGCAGTACTTC.

The chain is built from TRBV28 and TRBJ1-4; D not certain. V lost 8 bases and J lost 7, with 17 bases in between. The CDR3 runs to 14 residues. Germline V gene sequence: CDR1 MDHEN, CDR2 SYDVKM. CDR3 amino acids: CASALGYVGEKLFF. DNA for the CDR3: TGTGCCAGCGCCCTAGGATATGTAGGTGAAAAACTGTTTTTT.

The chain recombines TRBV19 with TRBJ1-1; D is unclear. This CDR3 is built from 14 residues. V gave up 1 base and J gave up 1 base, with 7 bases separating them. Germline V gene lookup returns CDR1 LNHDA and CDR2 SQIVND (reference sequence). As DNA, the CDR3 is TGTGCCAGTAGTATAGGTCACCAGAACACTGAAGCTTTCTTT. The encoded protein is CASSIGHQNTEAFF.

A word on this clone: The identical CDR3 is also encoded by other nucleotide sequences in the sample. DNA for the CDR3: TGTGCCAGCAGCCGGGACTACAATGAGCAGTTCTTC. Protein sequence: CASSRDYNEQFF. V and J are TRBV19 and TRBJ2-1, with D perhaps TRBD2 (5 bases). The CDR3 contains 12 residues. The ends were cut back, 9 bases at V and 3 bases at J, with 9 bases in the middle. Germline assignment: CDR1 LNHDA and CDR2 SQIVND (reference sequence).

The chain combines TRBV23-1 with TRBJ2-7; a possible D gene is TRBD2 (5 bases). TRBV23-1 is sorted into the ORF group, with uncertain function. Trimming removed 10 bases from V and 3 bases from J, with 31 bases in between. The CDR3 spans 18 residues. Here the CDR3 DNA reads TGCGCCACCTCACCGAGGGTATATAGCGCCCTACGATACTACGAGCAGTACTTC. It codes for CATSPRVYSALRYYEQYF.

J is TRBJ1-1 and V is TRBV5-5, with 10 bases that match TRBD1. Germline loops: CDR1 SGHKS, CDR2 YYEKEE (reference sequence). The V segment lost 0 bases and the J segment 7 bases; nucleotides outside the gene matches: 0. The CDR3 contains 13 residues. The CDR3 region is CASSLGTGGEAFF. Here the CDR3 DNA reads TGTGCCAGCAGCTTGGGGACAGGGGGTGAAGCTTTCTTT.

The rearrangement joins TRBV18 to TRBJ1-2; 10 bases are a match to TRBD1. Losses at the gene ends were 3 bases for V and 4 bases for J; bases not matched to a gene: 5. Germline lookup yields CDR1 KGHSH and CDR2 LQKENI. CDR3 length: 15 residues. DNA for the CDR3: TGTGCCAGCTCACCGCCCGGGACAGGGGCCTATGGCTACACCTTC. It translates to CASSPPGTGAYGYTF.

This chain joins TRBV28 and TRBJ1-2; 7 nucleotides line up with TRBD1. The CDR3 is 15 residues long. Germline CDR1 and CDR2: MDHEN and SYDVKM. Germline trimming cut 2 bases from V and 5 bases from J; bases unmatched to any gene: 8. The DNA for the CDR3 is TGTGCCAGCAGTTTAAGCAGGGGGATTGCGTATGGCTACACCTTC. This gives the protein CASSLSRGIAYGYTF.

The chain couples TRBV27 to TRBJ1-1; tentatively, D is TRBD1 (6 bases). CDR1 is MNHEY, CDR2 SMNVEV, per germline (reference sequence). V was trimmed by 4 bases and J by 1 base, leaving 13 bases between them. This CDR3 contains 15 residues. DNA of the CDR3: TGTGCCAGCAGTTCCCCCTCACAGGGGAACACTGAAGCTTTCTTT. It specifies CASSSPSQGNTEAFF.

A few counts support this clone. V is TRBV5-1 and J is TRBJ2-7; 13 bases align to TRBD2. This CDR3 comprises 17 residues. Per germline, CDR1 SGHRS and CDR2 YFSETQ. With 4 bases clipped from V and 6 bases from J, the junction kept 13 bases outside the gene matches. The CDR3 DNA sequence: TGCGCCAGCAGCCCCCTCCCGACTAGCGGGAGGCCCCCCGAGCAGTACTTC. This translates into CASSPLPTSGRPPEQYF.

This sequence joins TRBV7-8 and TRBJ1-1, with no clear D. Trimming removed 1 base at V and 2 bases at J, with 11 bases between. The length of the CDR3 is 15 residues. The V gene's germline CDR1 is SGHVS and CDR2 FQNEAQ. The chain's CDR3 is CASSLENTFNTEAFF. CDR3 DNA sequence: TGTGCCAGCAGCTTAGAAAACACCTTTAACACTGAAGCTTTCTTT. Combining the CDR3 with reference TRBV7-8 and TRBJ1-1 gives the whole variable domain GAGVSQSPRYKVAKRGQDVALRCDPISGHVSLFWYQQALGQGPEFLTYFQNEAQLDKSGLPSDRFFAERPEGSVSTLKIQRTQQEDSAVYLCASSLENTFNTEAFFGQGTRLTVV.

DNA of the CDR3: TGTGCCAGCAGCCCCCCCGGGACACCTACCTACGAGCAGTACTTC. Translation gives CASSPPGTPTYEQYF. The chain recombines TRBV9 with TRBJ2-5; tentative D call: TRBD1 (6 bases). With the DNA end fitting TRBJ2-7 better, the J assignment may be wrong. Germline values: CDR1 SGDLS, CDR2 YYNGEE. The CDR3 contains 15 residues.

This chain links TRBV10-1 with TRBJ2-2, with unresolved D. V was clipped by 5 bases and J by 5 bases, with 9 bases between them. The CDR3 totals 13 residues. Germline CDR1 is WNHNN and CDR2 is SYGVQD (reference sequence). The chain's CDR3 is CASSSTETGELFF. CDR3 coding DNA: TGCGCCAGCAGTTCTACAGAAACCGGGGAGCTGTTTTTT.

V gene TRBV13 combines with J gene TRBJ2-7, with TRBD2 identical over 13 bases. The CDR3 has 17 residues. CDR1 is PRHDT, CDR2 FYEKMQ, per germline (reference sequence). V dropped 5 bases and J dropped 9; count of bases not matched to a gene: 16. CDR3 loop: CASSEGGATSGRTRQYF. The CDR3, as DNA: TGTGCCAGCAGCGAGGGCGGTGCGACTAGCGGGAGGACCCGGCAGTACTTC. Full variable domain (missing parts from reference TRBV13 and TRBJ2-7): AAGVIQSPRHLIKEKRETATLKCYPIPRHDTVYWYQQGPGQDPQFLISFYEKMQSDKGSIPDRFSAQQFSDYHSELNMSSLELGDSALYFCASSEGGATSGRTRQYFGPGTRLTVT.

V usage is TRBV7-3 and J usage is TRBJ2-3, with D perhaps matching TRBD2 (6 bases). The CDR3 runs 16 residues. Germline V gene lookup returns CDR1 SGHTA and CDR2 FQGTGA. V was pared by 6 bases and J by 3 bases, with 19 bases between. The CDR3 here is CASSPTDGAGTDTQYF. CDR3 sequence (DNA): TGTGCCAGCAGTCCCACGGACGGGGCGGGAACAGATACGCAGTATTTT. The whole variable domain, remainder taken from reference TRBV7-3 and TRBJ2-3, is GAGVSQTPSNKVTEKGKYVELRCDPISGHTALYWYRQSLGQGPEFLIYFQGTGAADDSGLPNDRFFAVRPEGSVSTLKIQRTERGDSAVYLCASSPTDGAGTDTQYFGPGTRLTVL.

The chain has TRBV28 and TRBJ2-1; 7 bases align to TRBD2. The CDR3 extends over 15 amino acids. Germline V gene lookup returns CDR1 MDHEN and CDR2 SYDVKM. After removal of 1 base from V and 4 bases from J, the junction contained 4 bases not matched to a gene. The CDR3 here is CASSLSLRGYNEQFF. The CDR3 DNA reads as TGTGCCAGCAGTTTATCCTTGCGGGGGTACAATGAGCAGTTCTTC.

The V call is TRBV10-3, the J call TRBJ2-1, with D uncertain. The CDR3 covers 15 residues. Germline V lookup: CDR1 ENHRY, CDR2 SYGVKD. The germline V and J ends were trimmed by 6 bases and 6 bases, with 18 bases remaining between them. In nucleotides, the CDR3 is TGTGCCATCAGCCTCGCACCGATATCTAGCAATGAGCAGTTCTTC. This sequence encodes CAISLAPISSNEQFF.

As regards this clone: Other DNA sequences in this sample translate to the same CDR3. This chain joins TRBV7-9 and TRBJ2-5; perhaps TRBD2 as D (5 bases). CDR1 is SEHNR, CDR2 FQNEAQ, per germline (reference sequence). This CDR3 contains 12 residues. V lost 7 bases to trimming and J lost 5 bases, with 11 bases between them. CDR3 nucleotide sequence: TGTGCCAGCACGGGGATCCGTGAGACCCAGTACTTC. Amino acid sequence: CASTGIRETQYF.

This chain uses TRBV7-9 with TRBJ2-1; D possibly corresponds to TRBD1 (6 bases). CDR3 length: 12 amino acids. V was cut by 2 bases and J by 10 bases, with 9 bases left in between. CDR1 and CDR2 (germline): SEHNR, FQNEAQ (reference sequence). The CDR3 is CASSLLGQEQFF. The CDR3 nucleotides read TGTGCCAGCAGCTTACTGGGACAAGAGCAGTTCTTC.

A note on this clone: This sample also contains other DNA sequences that code for the same CDR3. The chain has TRBV5-1 and TRBJ2-1; 7 bases are a match to TRBD2. The germline V gene encodes CDR1 SGHRS and CDR2 YFSETQ. J was trimmed by 6 bases and V by 0 bases; bases with no gene match: 0. CDR3 length: 13 amino acids. This CDR3 reads CASSLAGGNEQFF. DNA of the CDR3: TGCGCCAGCAGCTTGGCGGGAGGCAATGAGCAGTTCTTC.

This sequence joins TRBV11-3 and TRBJ2-1; 9 nucleotides match TRBD2. Germline V gene data show CDR1 as SGHNT and CDR2 as YENEEA. CDR3 length equals 16 residues. V trimming: 5 bases; J trimming: 0 bases; junction bases outside the gene matches: 5. Written as DNA, the CDR3 is TGTGCCAGCAGCACCTATAGCGGGAGCTCCTACAATGAGCAGTTCTTC. It codes for CASSTYSGSSYNEQFF. Full variable domain (remainder filled in from reference TRBV11-3 and TRBJ2-1): EAGVVQSPRYKIIEKKQPVAFWCNPISGHNTLYWYLQNLGQGPELLIRYENEEAVDDSQLPKDRFSAERLKGVDSTLKIQPAELGDSAVYLCASSTYSGSSYNEQFFGPGTRLTVL.

The V gene is TRBV28, the J gene TRBJ1-2, with no clear D. The CDR3 is 15 residues long. The V end was cut by 7 bases, the J end by 6 bases, with 21 bases between. Germline loops: CDR1 MDHEN, CDR2 SYDVKM. CDR3 sequence (DNA): TGTGCCAGCAACCGAAAGAGGTGGACGGCTCATGGCTACACCTTC. Amino acids: CASNRKRWTAHGYTF.

The V call is TRBV4-3, the J call TRBJ2-1; a weak D match, TRBD2 (6 bases). V was shortened by 0 bases and J by 3 bases, with 9 bases between the two germline ends. This CDR3 has 15 amino acids. Germline V gene lookup returns CDR1 LGHNA and CDR2 YSLEER. The CDR3 region has the DNA TGCGCCAGCAGCCAAGACCCGACTAGCTACAATGAGCAGTTCTTC. Its protein product is CASSQDPTSYNEQFF.

The V and J genes are TRBV7-9 and TRBJ2-7, with 8 bases matching TRBD2. Germline V gene sequence: CDR1 SEHNR, CDR2 FQNEAQ (reference sequence). The CDR3 length is 18 residues. V dropped 3 bases and J dropped 5; count of bases not matched to a gene: 18. CDR3 loop: CASSFPGGEAYLSDEQYF. The CDR3 DNA follows: TGTGCCAGCAGCTTTCCGGGGGGGGAAGCTTACCTTTCGGACGAGCAGTACTTC.

The chain carries TRBV2 and TRBJ2-7; 10 nucleotides agree with TRBD1. The ends lost 6 bases at V and 5 bases at J; junction bases unmatched: 10. The germline CDR1 and CDR2 sequences are SNHLY and FYNNEI. The CDR3 runs 15 residues. CDR3 region: CASSEEGTGVHEQYF. The CDR3 DNA reads TGTGCCAGCAGCGAGGAGGGGACAGGGGTCCACGAGCAGTACTTC.

CDR3 in amino acids: CASSLVSGTTYEQYF. The CDR3 nucleotides are TGTGCCAGCAGCTTAGTCTCGGGCACGACCTACGAGCAGTACTTC. This chain connects TRBV11-3 to TRBJ2-7, with unresolved D. V gave up 1 base and J gave up 2 bases, with 12 bases separating them. CDR1 is SGHNT, CDR2 YENEEA, per germline. The CDR3 extends over 15 amino acids.

This clone turned up a few times. The chain links TRBV7-8 to TRBJ1-1; perhaps TRBD1 as D (5 bases). Trimming took off 1 base at V and 1 base at J, with 19 bases between the two ends. Germline lookup yields CDR1 SGHVS and CDR2 FQNEAQ. The CDR3 totals 18 residues. In DNA, the CDR3 is TGTGCCAGCAGCTTAGGTGCCGGGGCGGAGGTTAGGAACACTGAAGCTTTCTTT. Protein sequence: CASSLGAGAEVRNTEAFF. Drawing the rest from reference TRBV7-8 and TRBJ1-1, the complete variable domain is GAGVSQSPRYKVAKRGQDVALRCDPISGHVSLFWYQQALGQGPEFLTYFQNEAQLDKSGLPSDRFFAERPEGSVSTLKIQRTQQEDSAVYLCASSLGAGAEVRNTEAFFGQGTRLTVV.